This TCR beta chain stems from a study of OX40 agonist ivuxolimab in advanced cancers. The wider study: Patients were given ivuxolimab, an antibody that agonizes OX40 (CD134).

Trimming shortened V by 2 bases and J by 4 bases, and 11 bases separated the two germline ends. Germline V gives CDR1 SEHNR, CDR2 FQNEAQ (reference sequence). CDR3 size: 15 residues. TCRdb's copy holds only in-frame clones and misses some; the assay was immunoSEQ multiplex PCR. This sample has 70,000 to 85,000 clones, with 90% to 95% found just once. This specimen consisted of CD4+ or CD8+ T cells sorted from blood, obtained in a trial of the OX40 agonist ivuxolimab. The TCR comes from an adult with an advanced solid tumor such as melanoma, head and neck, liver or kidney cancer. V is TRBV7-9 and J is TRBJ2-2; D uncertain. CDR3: CASSLRGIITGELFF. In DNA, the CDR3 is TGTGCCAGCAGCTTACGTGGGATAATCACCGGGGAGCTGTTTTTT.